These 5 T cell receptor beta chains were all obtained from the same sample, sequenced in a study of T cells in Graves' hyperthyroidism and ophthalmopathy. There were TCR beta CDR3 regions amplified from RNA transcripts. The HTBI primer set was used in a first-round RT-PCR of the TCR CDR3. One entry per CDR3 protein results from TCRdb running MiXCR on the multiplex PCR reads. This sample has approximately 560,000 distinct CDR3 sequences; about a sixth occur once, and the top ten carry under 8%. Sequenced: blood. These TCRs come from a woman aged 25 to 45 with Graves' hyperthyroidism.

The V call is TRBV19, the J call TRBJ2-1; 11 positions match TRBD1. In germline, CDR1 is LNHDA, CDR2 SQIVND (reference sequence). V lost 6 bases, J lost 8 bases, and 6 bases stayed unmatched. The CDR3 loop spans 14 amino acids. This CDR3 is CASSLGTGGDEQFF. As DNA, the CDR3 is TGTGCCAGTAGCCTCGGGACAGGGGGAGATGAGCAGTTCTTC.

This chain uses TRBV20-1 with TRBJ2-7; 8 nucleotides agree with TRBD1. This CDR3 comprises 11 residues. The trim removed 4 bases at V and 5 bases at J, leaving 1 base unmatched. Germline V gene lookup returns CDR1 DFQATT and CDR2 SNEGSKA (reference sequence). For the CDR3, the DNA is TGCAGTGCTACAGGGGGCCACGAGCAGTACTTC. It is translated as CSATGGHEQYF.

This clonotype has ten or more counts. Germline is not matched at one junction end, which may reflect a read error. J is TRBJ2-5 and V is TRBV5-1; D may be TRBD1 (5 bases). This CDR3 has 13 residues. Germline CDR1 reads SGHRS; CDR2 reads YFSETQ. The CDR3 sequence: CASSLTGEETQYF. The CDR3 coding sequence is TGTGCCAGCAGCTTAACAGGAGAAGAGACCCAGTACTTC.

V is TRBV7-3 and J is TRBJ2-2, with D uncertain. Germline CDR1 is SGHTA and CDR2 is FQGTGA. V lost 0 bases and J lost 4, with 6 bases in between. The CDR3 sequence is 14 residues long. The DNA of the CDR3 is TGTGCCAGCAGCTTAACGGGTCCCACCGGGGAGCTGTTTTTT. Its protein product is CASSLTGPTGELFF.

The V and J genes are TRBV6-1 and TRBJ1-6, with 9 bases identical to TRBD1. There are 15 residues in the CDR3. After removal of 7 bases from V and 1 base from J, the junction contained 2 bases not matched to a gene. Germline CDR1 and CDR2: MNHNS and SASEGT. The CDR3 bases are TGTGCCAGCAACGGACAGGGGTCCTATAATTCACCCCTCCACTTT. This encodes CASNGQGSYNSPLHF.